This TCR beta chain originates from a study of OX40 agonist ivuxolimab in advanced cancers. Overall study: Ivuxolimab, an agonistic anti-OX40 (CD134) antibody, was given to patients. Partial responses, seen in three patients, involved one hepatocellular carcinoma and two cutaneous melanomas.

Clones were read by immunoSEQ multiplex PCR, and TCRdb kept only the in-frame ones, dropping some. Of 70,000 to 95,000 clones detected, nearly 95% appear once; the ten largest clones hold approximately 20%. Patients were ruled out by autoimmune disease history or systemic immunosuppression. This TCR derives from an adult with an advanced solid tumor such as melanoma, head and neck, liver or kidney cancer. This material consisted of CD4+ or CD8+ T cells sorted from blood, taken in a trial of the OX40 agonist ivuxolimab.

The CDR3 sequence: CASSPPTYEQYF. CDR3 coding DNA: TGTGCCAGCTCACCACCAACCTACGAGCAGTACTTC. V and J are TRBV18 and TRBJ2-7; D gene uncertain. Trimming cost V 0 bases and J 2 bases, with 2 bases left between them. Germline assignment: CDR1 KGHSH and CDR2 LQKENI. The CDR3 extends over 12 amino acids. Drawing the rest from reference TRBV18 and TRBJ2-7, the complete variable domain is NAGVMQNPRHLVRRRGQEARLRCSPMKGHSHVYWYRQLPEEGLKFMVYLQKENIIDESGMPKERFSAEFPKEGPSILRIQQVVRGDSAAYFCASSPPTYEQYFGPGTRLTVT.